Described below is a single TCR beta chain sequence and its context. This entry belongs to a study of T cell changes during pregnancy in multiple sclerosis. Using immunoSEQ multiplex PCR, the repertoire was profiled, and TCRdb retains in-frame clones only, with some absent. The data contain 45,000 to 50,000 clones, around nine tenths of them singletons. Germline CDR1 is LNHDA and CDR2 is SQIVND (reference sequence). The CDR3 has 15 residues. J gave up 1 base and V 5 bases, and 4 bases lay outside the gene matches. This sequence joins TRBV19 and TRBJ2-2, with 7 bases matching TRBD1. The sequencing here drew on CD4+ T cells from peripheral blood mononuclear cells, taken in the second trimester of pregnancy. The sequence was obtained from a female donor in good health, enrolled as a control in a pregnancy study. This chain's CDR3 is CASSRQGGNTGELFF. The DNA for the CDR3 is TGTGCCAGTAGTCGACAGGGTGGGAACACCGGGGAGCTGTTTTTT.